The present entry profiles one TCR beta chain with its context. The data derive from a study of shared clonotypes between healthy human individuals. The trim removed 3 bases at V and 4 bases at J, leaving 7 bases unmatched. The germline V gene has CDR1 MDHEN and CDR2 SYDVKM. There are 15 residues in the CDR3. Produced via immunoSEQ multiplex PCR; TCRdb's table is partial and in-frame only. The sample holds some 2,500,000 clones, 80% to 95% seen once. The chain combines TRBV28 with TRBJ2-7, with 9 bases that match TRBD1. The receptor was derived from a man between 18 and 29 years old in good health. Some clones in this sample may be carry-over from other donors' samples. The specimen sequenced was naive CD4+ T cells from PBMCs. Described subset: CD45RA+ positively selected. CDR3 amino acids: CASSFIGTGNYEQYF. The CDR3, as DNA: TGTGCCAGCAGTTTCATTGGGACAGGGAATTACGAGCAGTACTTC.